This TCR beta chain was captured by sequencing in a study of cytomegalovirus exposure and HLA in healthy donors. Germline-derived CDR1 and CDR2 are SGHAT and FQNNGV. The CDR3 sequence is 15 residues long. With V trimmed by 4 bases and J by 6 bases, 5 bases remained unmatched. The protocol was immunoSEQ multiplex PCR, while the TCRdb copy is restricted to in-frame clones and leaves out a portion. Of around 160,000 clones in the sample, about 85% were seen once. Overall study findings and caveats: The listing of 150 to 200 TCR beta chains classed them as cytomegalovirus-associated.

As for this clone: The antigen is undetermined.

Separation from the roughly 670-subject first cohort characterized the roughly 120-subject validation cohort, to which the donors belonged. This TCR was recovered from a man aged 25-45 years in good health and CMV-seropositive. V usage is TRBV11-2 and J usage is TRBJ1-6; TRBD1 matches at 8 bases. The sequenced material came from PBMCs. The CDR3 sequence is CASSSPGQGNSPLHF. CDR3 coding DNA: TGTGCCAGCAGCTCCCCCGGACAGGGTAATTCACCCCTCCACTTT.